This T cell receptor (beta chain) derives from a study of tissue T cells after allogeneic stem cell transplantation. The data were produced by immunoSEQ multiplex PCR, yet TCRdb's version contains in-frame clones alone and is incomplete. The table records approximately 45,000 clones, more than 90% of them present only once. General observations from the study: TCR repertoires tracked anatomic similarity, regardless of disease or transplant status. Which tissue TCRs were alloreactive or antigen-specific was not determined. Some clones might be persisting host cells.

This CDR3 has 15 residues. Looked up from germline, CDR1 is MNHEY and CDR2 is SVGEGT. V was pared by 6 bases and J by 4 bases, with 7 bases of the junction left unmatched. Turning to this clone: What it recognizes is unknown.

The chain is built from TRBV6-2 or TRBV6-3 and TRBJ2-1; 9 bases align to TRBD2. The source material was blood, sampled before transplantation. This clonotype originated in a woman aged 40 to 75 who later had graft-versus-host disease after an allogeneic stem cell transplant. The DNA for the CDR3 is TGTGCCAGCAGCCATAGCGGGAGTGGTTACAATGAGCAGTTCTTC. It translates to CASSHSGSGYNEQFF.